Below are 5 T cell receptor beta chains sequenced from a single sample in a study of blood T cell repertoires in COVID-19. TCRdb's table, derived via immunoSEQ multiplex PCR, lists solely in-frame clones and lacks some. The sample records 300,000 to 350,000 clones, roughly 90% being singletons. The specimen sequenced was PBMCs or T cells enriched from blood (not recorded which). The receptors originated from a woman aged 30 to 39 who had been exposed to COVID-19.

The V gene is TRBV11-2, the J gene TRBJ2-3; 11 bases align to TRBD2. With V trimmed by 6 bases and J by 5 bases, 7 bases remained unmatched. The germline V gene encodes CDR1 SGHAT and CDR2 FQNNGV. The CDR3 extends over 15 amino acids. The DNA for the CDR3 is TGTGCCAGCAGAGTAGCGGGAGGGCCTGGAGATACGCAGTATTTT. Protein: CASRVAGGPGDTQYF.

V is TRBV6-5 and J is TRBJ2-7; D unclear. The CDR3 extends over 11 amino acids. Trimming removed 2 bases from V and 7 bases from J, with 6 bases in between. The germline gives CDR1 MNHEY, CDR2 SVGAGI. In DNA form, the CDR3 reads TGTGCCAGCAGTTACCTGGCAGAGCAGTACTTC. Its protein product is CASSYLAEQYF.

The chain has TRBV28 and TRBJ1-5; D is uncertain. The CDR3 totals 14 residues. Germline V gene lookup returns CDR1 MDHEN and CDR2 SYDVKM. V was clipped by 6 bases and J by 9 bases, with 18 bases between them. The CDR3 spells CASSPIGSFSPQHF. The DNA for the CDR3 is TGTGCCAGCAGCCCAATCGGGTCATTCTCGCCCCAGCATTTT.

CDR3: CANYQPQHF. In DNA form, the CDR3 reads TGCGCCAACTATCAGCCCCAGCATTTT. The chain employs TRBV23-1 and TRBJ1-5; D gene unclear. TRBV23-1 is treated as an ORF (open reading frame) with a function not yet certain. The CDR3 is 9 residues long. The V end was cut by 10 bases, the J end by 5 bases, with 3 bases between.

The rearrangement joins TRBV7-3 to TRBJ2-1, with a weak D call TRBD2 (6 bases). The CDR3 length is 12 residues. Deletions cut 5 bases from V and 7 bases from J, with 9 bases between. Per the germline V gene, CDR1 is SGHTA and CDR2 is FQGTGA. CDR3 amino acids: CASSDGSNEQFF. The CDR3 DNA reads as TGTGCCAGCAGCGACGGGAGTAATGAGCAGTTCTTC.